This T cell receptor beta chain is drawn from a study of OX40 agonist ivuxolimab in advanced cancers. About the study: Patients received intravenous ivuxolimab every 2 weeks at 0.01 to 10 mg/kg.

The method was immunoSEQ multiplex PCR; TCRdb's version includes in-frame clones alone and lacks a portion of them. The sample has approximately 87,000 clones, 92% seen once; the top ten hold more than 3%. Regarding the study as a whole: By week 6 at 0.1 to 3.0 mg/kg, blood CD4+ and CD8+ T cells had expanded clonally.

Of note for this clone: Its antigen is unidentified.

The CDR3 loop spans 14 amino acids. Trimming removed 2 bases at V and 5 bases at J, with 12 bases between. The germline V gene encodes CDR1 MNHNY and CDR2 SVGAGI (reference sequence). This chain links TRBV6-6 with TRBJ1-1, with D tentatively TRBD1 (6 bases). This material consisted of CD4+ or CD8+ T cells sorted from blood, taken in a trial of the OX40 agonist ivuxolimab. The sequence was obtained from an adult with an advanced solid tumor such as melanoma, head and neck, liver or kidney cancer. The CDR3 bases are TGTGCCAGCAGTTACGCAGGGGATGTGACTGAAGCTTTCTTT. Its protein is CASSYAGDVTEAFF.